The subject of this entry is one TCR beta chain. This clonotype was seen only a few times. Its antigen target is currently unknown. No much larger clone is present one base from it, and per-base qualities are unavailable. This sample was taken from a study of CD8 T cells in ankylosing spondylitis (dated by TCRdb to 2017 to 2019). The study in broad terms: The study set out to find disease-linked TCR variants by profiling T cell receptor beta repertoires in ankylosing spondylitis patients and healthy donors. Peripheral blood samples were taken, and synovial fluid was additionally collected from ankylosing spondylitis patients. In total, the full study cohort was made up of roughly 110 healthy donors and 25 to 30 ankylosing spondylitis patients. Beyond this particular receptor, the publication reports: A CD8+ phenotype was shown by the disease-linked clones, which were found at relatively low frequencies in peripheral blood. Some TCR beta motif variants had previously been reported in synovial fluid and blood of reactive arthritis patients, which suggested common disease-initiation mechanisms. A TCR beta motif made up of eight or nine highly homologous amino acid variants appeared to be characteristic of blood from ankylosing spondylitis patients. Significant enrichment of the disease-linked clones was reported in matched synovial fluid samples from ankylosing spondylitis patients.

Data came from an Illumina HiSeq 2500. TCR beta libraries were prepared by quantitative 5'-RACE with molecular barcodes. Per the authors' processing: Disease-linked TCR variants were identified with a new computational method built on a probabilistic model of VDJ rearrangement. Using fastp at Q25 and MiXCR, TCRdb reprocessed the public reads and kept productive beta chains. Identical CDR3 proteins give one entry, which carries the most common genes and DNA. The V and J calls come from TCRdb's annotation, not from the publication. The sample table holds about 190,000 distinct CDR3 sequences, of which 13% were seen once. The top ten clonotypes cover roughly 11% of the sample. The CDR3 has 17 amino acids, counting the end cysteine and phenylalanine. Only the CDR3 portion is preserved as DNA: 51 bases, with reading frame beginning at the first base. CDR1 and CDR2 (LNHDA, SQIVND) derive from the germline V gene (reference sequence). Trimming takes 1 base from V and 2 bases from J, and the germline ends sit 18 bases apart.

Sequenced input: blood, either unsorted or a sorted T cell fraction (not recorded which). The receptor was derived from a female donor with ankylosing spondylitis or in good health (not recorded which). The sequence links TRBV19 to TRBJ2-7, and perhaps TRBD1 as D gene, on 5 matching bases. The CDR3 reads as follows: CASSIGHRREITYEQYF. The DNA is TGTGCCAGTAGTATAGGGCACAGGAGAGAAATTACCTACGAGCAGTACTTC.